This T cell receptor beta chain was captured in a study of shared clonotypes between healthy human individuals. This clone is a singleton in its sample. From CD4+ cells came CD45RA+ naive and CD45RA-negative memory subsets. The material for each subset, its genomic DNA, was split evenly across several immunoSEQ plates. Assay used: immunoSEQ multiplex PCR; TCRdb lists only in-frame clones, some missing. This sample has about 2.3 million clones, with about nine tenths found just once. Sequencing was performed on naive CD4+ T cells from PBMCs. Documented subset: CD45RA+ positively selected. This clonotype was obtained from a man younger than 35 in good health. Some clones in this sample may be carry-over from other donors' samples.

CDR3 coding DNA: TGTGCCAGCAGTGCCTCTACAGGGCGGGAGACCCAGTACTTC. Translated, it gives CASSASTGRETQYF. The chain links TRBV6-1 to TRBJ2-5, with D perhaps matching TRBD1 (6 bases). Germline CDR1 and CDR2: MNHNS and SASEGT. Trimming left V 4 bases short and J 5 bases short, with 14 bases between. The CDR3 runs to 14 residues.